The entry below describes one TCR beta chain. Its specificity is not known. The data originate from a study of CXCR3-negative and CXCR3-positive naive CD8 T cells. Study conclusions and caveats: After cryopreservation, CXCR3 expression dropped partially; most assays used fresh PBMCs.

Among CD8+ T cells, naive ones were CD45RO-CCR7+CD27+CD95-. UMI-labeled 5' RACE TRB cDNA libraries were prepared from the cells. Using the 5' RACE reads, TCRdb records one entry per CDR3 protein without DNA. The table for this sample gives 45,000 or so distinct CDR3 sequences. In germline, CDR1 is SQVTM, CDR2 ANQGSEA. CDR3 size: 13 residues. The specimen sequenced was naive CXCR3- CD8+ T cells from blood. Subset denoted: CD45RO-CCR7+CD27+CD95- naive CD8+ T cells lacking CXCR3 (TNR3-). The TCR was taken from a human donor in good health. Some clones in this sample may be carry-over from other donors' samples. The V and J genes are TRBV29-1 and TRBJ2-7; as DNA is missing, the TRBD2 call by TCRdb cannot be tested. Here the CDR3 reads CSVFLTADYEQYF.